Listed below are T cell receptor beta chains from one sample, sequenced in a study of shared clonotypes between healthy human individuals. Libraries were prepared by immunoSEQ multiplex PCR; TCRdb keeps only in-frame clonotypes and omits some of them. The top ten hold about 0.13% of the sample, which has 2 million to 3 million clones, roughly nine tenths seen once. The sequenced sample consisted of naive CD4+ T cells sorted from blood. The receptors shown here come from a man aged 18 to 35 in good health. CDR3s include the opening cysteine and the closing phenylalanine or tryptophan. A D gene is named only where the DNA matches it firmly. Part of the rows lack a size; the others show once, few, many or a class for expanded clones.

d_gene,abundance,j_gene,v_gene,CDR3nt,CDR3aa
.,few,TRBJ1-1,TRBV29-1,TGCAGCGTTGGCAGACGATTGAACACTGAAGCTTTCTTT,CSVGRRLNTEAFF
.,.,TRBJ1-1,TRBV6-4,TGTGCCAGCAGTGAGCAGGGAACGAACACTGAAGCTTTCTTT,CASSEQGTNTEAFF
.,.,TRBJ1-2,TRBV10-3,TGTGCCATCAGTGTGTCCGGGCAGGTTGTTAACTATGGCTACACCTTC,CAISVSGQVVNYGYTF
.,.,TRBJ1-1,TRBV21-1,TGTGCCAGCAGCGGTCCGTGGGGGGCTCGAACAACTGAAGCTTTCTTT,CASSGPWGARTTEAFF
.,once,TRBJ1-4,TRBV19,TGTGCCAGTAGTTGGAGTACTTCAGCTAAACTGTTTTTT,CASSWSTSAKLFF
TRBD1,.,TRBJ2-7,TRBV5-4,TGTGCCAGCAGCTCTCAGGGGGCAGGGGTATACGAGCAGTACTTC,CASSSQGAGVYEQYF
TRBD2,.,TRBJ2-5,TRBV9,TGTGCCAGCAGCGTAGGACTGTTGGCGGGAGGGCCGTTGGAGACCCAGTACTTC,CASSVGLLAGGPLETQYF
.,.,TRBJ2-7,TRBV6-1,TGTGCCAGCAGTGCGCACTACGAGCAGTACTTC,CASSAHYEQYF
TRBD2,.,TRBJ2-5,TRBV5-6,TGTGCCAGCAGCTTGTTTACTCTAGCGGGAGGTGGAGAGACCCAGTACTTC,CASSLFTLAGGGETQYF
.,.,TRBJ2-3,TRBV7-3,TGTGCCAGCAGCTTAAGGGCAGGGACCGCAGATACGCAGTATTTT,CASSLRAGTADTQYF
TRBD1,.,TRBJ2-3,TRBV11-2,TGTGCCAGCAGCTGGGGACAGGACCATGATACGCAGTATTTT,CASSWGQDHDTQYF
TRBD2,.,TRBJ2-7,TRBV6-5,TGTGCCAGCAGTAAGGGCGGGGGGGCTTACGAGCAGTACTTC,CASSKGGGAYEQYF
.,.,TRBJ2-5,TRBV5-4,TGTGCCAGCAGCCAGGCACGAGGGGAAGAGACCCAGTACTTC,CASSQARGEETQYF
TRBD2,.,TRBJ2-3,TRBV9,TGTGCCAGCAGCGTAGCCCACCTGGGGGGGGCAGATACGCAGTATTTT,CASSVAHLGGADTQYF
.,.,TRBJ1-5,TRBV5-1,TGCGCCAGCAGCCCAGGGTATAGCAATCAGCCCCAGCATTTT,CASSPGYSNQPQHF
.,once,TRBJ1-1,TRBV10-3,TGTGCCATCAGTACCATACAGGGTACTGAAGCTTTCTTT,CAISTIQGTEAFF
.,.,TRBJ2-5,TRBV25-1,TGTGCCAGCAGAAACCAGTACCAAGAGACCCAGTACTTC,CASRNQYQETQYF
.,.,TRBJ2-1,TRBV5-6,TGTGCCAGCAGCTCCTCTAGTATCCGCCATGAGCAGTTCTTC,CASSSSSIRHEQFF
.,.,TRBJ2-4,TRBV7-8,TGTGCCAGCAGCTTTGGGGTAGCCAAAAACATTCAGTACTTC,CASSFGVAKNIQYF
TRBD1,.,TRBJ1-2,TRBV2,TGTGCCAGCAGTGGAGCCGGGACAGGGTATGGCTACACCTTC,CASSGAGTGYGYTF
.,.,TRBJ2-1,TRBV30,TGTGCCTGGAGTCGCGGCAATAAAGGCGGGGATGAGCAGTTCTTC,CAWSRGNKGGDEQFF
TRBD1,.,TRBJ1-4,TRBV11-2,TGTGCCAGCAGCTTAGTTTTCAGGGGGAATGAAAAACTGTTTTTT,CASSLVFRGNEKLFF
.,few,TRBJ1-5,TRBV18,TGTGCCAGCTCGGGAACAGGGATGGGTCAGCCCCAGCATTTT,CASSGTGMGQPQHF
TRBD2,.,TRBJ2-7,TRBV30,TGTGCCTGGAGTGTTGGCGGGGGCTCCTACGAGCAGTACTTC,CAWSVGGGSYEQYF
.,.,TRBJ1-4,TRBV19,TGTGCCAGTAGTAGTCAGGGTAGGACTAATGAAAAACTGTTTTTT,CASSSQGRTNEKLFF
.,.,TRBJ2-2,TRBV7-3,TGTGCCAGCAGCGCCACAAACACCGGGGAGCTGTTTTTT,CASSATNTGELFF
.,.,TRBJ1-4,TRBV5-1,TGCGCCAGCAGCTTCGGCTTGGGAACAGGGTCGAATGAAAAACTGTTTTTT,CASSFGLGTGSNEKLFF